The clone carrying this TCR beta chain appeared many times. This sample is part of a study of human T cells and chemical hapten exposure. Study context: The variation in per-sample TCR yields arose mainly from small differences in pooled library volumes.

Described time point: patch test 1, 2 weeks after DPC sensitization. Treatment meaning: therapeutic diphenylcyclopropenone sensitization with weekly scalp DPC. Total RNA extraction was carried out from unfractionated whole blood. One entry per CDR3 protein results from TCRdb running MiXCR on the RACE reads. The sample lists some 52,000 distinct CDR3 sequences; approximately 11% were seen once. Sequenced here: whole blood, sampled in connection with sensitization to the hapten diphenylcyclopropenone (DPC). The sequence was collected from a woman aged 35 to 49 with alopecia areata. Some clones in this sample may be carry-over from other donors' samples.

The CDR3 loop is CASKPQSTDTQYF. DNA of the CDR3: TGTGCCAGCAAACCCCAAAGCACAGATACGCAGTATTTT. This chain links TRBV6-2 or TRBV6-3 with TRBJ2-3; D call uncertain. The CDR3 is 13 amino acids. Trimming left V 7 bases short and J 0 bases short, with 8 bases between. Germline V gene sequence: CDR1 MNHEY, CDR2 SVGEGT.